This is a list of T cell receptor beta chains from one sample in a study of OX40 agonist ivuxolimab in advanced cancers. This table comes from immunoSEQ multiplex PCR, and its TCRdb copy is limited to in-frame clones, with some not included. This sample yields roughly 70,000 clones, of which 65% to 90% are seen a single time; 0.65% to 0.9% belongs to the top ten. Sample: CD4+ or CD8+ T cells sorted from blood, taken in a trial of the OX40 agonist ivuxolimab. The receptors were gathered from an adult with an advanced solid tumor such as melanoma, head and neck, liver or kidney cancer. Each CDR3 is given with its conserved first and last residue. A D gene is named only where the DNA matches it firmly. Clone size is stated in some rows and not others, as once, few, many or a class when expanded.

j_gene	v_gene	abundance	d_gene	CDR3nt	CDR3aa
TRBJ2-3	TRBV7-8	NA	NA	TGTGCCAGCAGTTCTCGGGACGGTCTCACAGATACGCAGTATTTT	CASSSRDGLTDTQYF
TRBJ2-5	TRBV4-2	once	TRBD2	TGTGCCAGCAGCCAAGGCGGGGGGGCGGTAGAGACCCAGTACTTC	CASSQGGGAVETQYF
TRBJ1-1	TRBV11-2	NA	TRBD1	TGTGCCAGCAGTGAACAGGGGTTCGGCACTGAAGCTTTCTTT	CASSEQGFGTEAFF
TRBJ1-6	TRBV30	NA	NA	TGTGCCTGGGCACTGGGGTCGGGGCCATCTAATTCACCCCTCCACTTT	CAWALGSGPSNSPLHF
TRBJ1-4	TRBV19	NA	TRBD1	TGTGCCAGTAATACCCCGACAGGGATTAATGAAAAACTGTTTTTT	CASNTPTGINEKLFF
TRBJ2-1	TRBV30	NA	TRBD2	TGTGCCTGGAGTGTAATCGCTAGCGGGGGGGCCAATGAGCAGTTCTTC	CAWSVIASGGANEQFF
TRBJ1-6	TRBV7-9	few	NA	TGTGCCAGCATCCAAACCGGGATCTATAATTCACCCCTCCACTTT	CASIQTGIYNSPLHF
TRBJ1-4	TRBV28	NA	NA	TGTGCCAGCAGTTTAACCGGGCCTGTGTTTTTT	CASSLTGPVFF
TRBJ1-6	TRBV6-5	NA	NA	TGTGCCAGCAGTTCCCAGGGGATCTCCTTTTCACCCCTCCACTTT	CASSSQGISFSPLHF
TRBJ1-1	TRBV19	NA	NA	TGTGCCAGTAGTTATATGAACACTGAAGCTTTCTTT	CASSYMNTEAFF
TRBJ2-5	TRBV2	NA	NA	TGTGCCAGCAGTGTGAGGGGAGAGACCCAGTACTTC	CASSVRGETQYF
TRBJ1-1	TRBV28	few	TRBD1	TGTGCCAGTGGAACAGGGGACACTGAAGCTTTCTTT	CASGTGDTEAFF
TRBJ2-3	TRBV9	once	TRBD1	TGTGCCAGCAGCGCTGCCGGGACAGCTCTCGCAGATACGCAGTATTTT	CASSAAGTALADTQYF
TRBJ1-4	TRBV2	NA	NA	TGTGCCAGCAATCTAAGGCGTAATGAAAAACTGTTTTTT	CASNLRRNEKLFF
TRBJ1-2	TRBV5-1	NA	NA	TGCGCCAGCAGCCCCGAAGGGCGGGGATTGGGCTATGGCTACACCTTC	CASSPEGRGLGYGYTF
TRBJ1-2	TRBV19	NA	TRBD1	TGTGCCAGTACCCACAGGGGGAGTGGCTACACCTTC	CASTHRGSGYTF
TRBJ1-1	TRBV7-3	NA	TRBD1	TGTGCCAGCAGAGGGACAGCTAGGAGTGAGAACACTGAAGCTTTCTTT	CASRGTARSENTEAFF
TRBJ1-1	TRBV5-4	few	NA	TGTGCCAGCAGCCGATGGGGGTGGGGATCGAACACTGAAGCTTTCTTT	CASSRWGWGSNTEAFF
TRBJ1-4	TRBV6-1	NA	NA	TGTGCCAGCACGATACAGGGCGAGAATGAAAAACTGTTTTTT	CASTIQGENEKLFF
TRBJ2-5	TRBV5-6	NA	TRBD2	TGTGCCAGCAGCCGCTCTAGCGGGGGAGGAGAGACCCAGTACTTC	CASSRSSGGGETQYF
TRBJ2-7	TRBV19	NA	TRBD2	TGTGCCAGTAGTATAGGCGGGAGTTACGAGCAGTACTTC	CASSIGGSYEQYF
TRBJ2-3	TRBV6-6	NA	NA	TGTGCCAGCAGGCCGGGAGCGGCAGATACGCAGTATTTT	CASRPGAADTQYF
TRBJ2-7	TRBV7-9	once	NA	TGTGCCAGCAGCTTAGGACCGGAATCGAGGAAGCAGTACTTC	CASSLGPESRKQYF
TRBJ2-1	TRBV5-4	NA	NA	TGTGCCAGCAGCTTGGAGGGGGGTATAAGTCGGTCCTACAATGAGCAGTTCTTC	CASSLEGGISRSYNEQFF
TRBJ2-7	TRBV5-5	NA	NA	TGTGCCAGCAGCTTCACAAACTACGAGCAGTACTTC	CASSFTNYEQYF
TRBJ2-1	TRBV10-1	NA	TRBD2	TGCGCCAGCAGTGAGTGGCTAGCGGGAGAGGGGTCCGAGCAGTTCTTC	CASSEWLAGEGSEQFF
TRBJ1-2	TRBV25-1	NA	TRBD1	TGTGCCAGCAGTGAACAGGGGGTTCAATATGGCTACACCTTC	CASSEQGVQYGYTF
TRBJ2-1	TRBV7-8	NA	TRBD2	TGTGCCAGCAGCTTAGCGTCACTAGCGGGGAGCTCCTACAATGAGCAGTTCTTC	CASSLASLAGSSYNEQFF
TRBJ1-2	TRBV28	NA	NA	TGTGCCAGCAGTTCCCCAGGGTATGGCTACACCTTC	CASSSPGYGYTF
TRBJ2-2	TRBV18	NA	NA	TGTGCCAGCTCACCGTCGGCAGGGAACACCGGGGAGCTGTTTTTT	CASSPSAGNTGELFF
TRBJ1-5	TRBV7-2	few	NA	TGTGCCAGCAGCCGTGGGGCAGGGAACGGTCAGCCCCAGCATTTT	CASSRGAGNGQPQHF
TRBJ2-3	TRBV18	NA	TRBD2	TGTGCCAGCTCACAATCGACTAGCGGGATAAGGACAGATACGCAGTATTTT	CASSQSTSGIRTDTQYF
TRBJ2-5	TRBV5-1	NA	TRBD1	TGCGCCAGCAGCTTGGCACAGGGGGGTCCACAAGAGACCCAGTACTTC	CASSLAQGGPQETQYF
TRBJ2-2	TRBV11-3	NA	NA	TGTGCCAGCAGCCTCGGACAGCACACCGGGGAGCTGTTTTTT	CASSLGQHTGELFF
TRBJ2-5	TRBV11-3	NA	NA	TGTGCCAGCAGCTTAGGGGGACGGATCCAAGAGACCCAGTACTTC	CASSLGGRIQETQYF
TRBJ2-3	TRBV5-1	NA	NA	TGCGCCAGCAGCACCACAAGTAGCACAGATACGCAGTATTTT	CASSTTSSTDTQYF
TRBJ1-6	TRBV15	NA	TRBD1	TGTGCCACCAGCTCCGGACAGGGGGTCGGTTCACCCCTCCACTTT	CATSSGQGVGSPLHF
TRBJ1-5	TRBV5-1	NA	NA	TGCGCCAGCAGCCCCGGGGGGGGCCGTAGCAATCAGCCCCAGCATTTT	CASSPGGGRSNQPQHF
TRBJ2-3	TRBV7-3	NA	NA	TGTGCCAGCAGCTTAGCTAGCGAGACAGATACGCAGTATTTT	CASSLASETDTQYF
TRBJ1-3	TRBV18	NA	NA	TGTGCCAGCTCACCACGTGGGGCTCAAGGAAACACCATATATTTT	CASSPRGAQGNTIYF
TRBJ2-5	TRBV7-2	few	TRBD1	TGTGCCAGCAGCTTAACAGGGGGGACCCAGTACTTC	CASSLTGGTQYF
TRBJ2-1	TRBV29-1	NA	NA	TGCAGCGCACCGGGACCACTACCTCCCAATGAGCAGTTCTTC	CSAPGPLPPNEQFF
TRBJ2-3	TRBV29-1	NA	NA	TGCAGCGTTGCTAGGACAGAGTTTACAGATACGCAGTATTTT	CSVARTEFTDTQYF
TRBJ2-7	TRBV5-1	NA	NA	TGCGCCAGCAGCTCCCGAGGTGCAGGCGGCCAGCACGAGCAGTACTTC	CASSSRGAGGQHEQYF
TRBJ1-5	TRBV7-2	NA	NA	TGTGCCAGCAGAGGGTGGGGTGGCAATCAGCCCCAGCATTTT	CASRGWGGNQPQHF
TRBJ2-7	TRBV2	NA	NA	TGTGCCAGCAGGGGCGGATCCTACGAGCAGTACTTC	CASRGGSYEQYF
TRBJ1-1	TRBV19	NA	TRBD1	TGTGCCAGTAGGGACAGGGGTTCGTCGTCGAACACTGAAGCTTTCTTT	CASRDRGSSSNTEAFF
TRBJ1-1	TRBV4-3	NA	TRBD1	TGCGCCAGCAGCCAAGGACAGGGCACCACTGAAGCTTTCTTT	CASSQGQGTTEAFF
TRBJ1-6	TRBV27	once	TRBD1	TGTGCCAGCAGACCCCGGGACAGGGGAGATAATTCACCCCTCCACTTT	CASRPRDRGDNSPLHF
TRBJ2-5	TRBV7-8	NA	TRBD2	TGTGCCAGCAGCCCCTGGCTAGCGGGGAATCAAGAGACCCAGTACTTC	CASSPWLAGNQETQYF
TRBJ1-1	TRBV5-1	NA	NA	TGCGCCAGCAGCCGGGCCGACAGGCCCAAGGGAGCTTTCTTT	CASSRADRPKGAFF
TRBJ1-2	TRBV19	NA	NA	TGTGCCAGTAGTGCCCATGGAGGGGGCTACACCTTC	CASSAHGGGYTF
TRBJ2-7	TRBV7-8	NA	TRBD1	TGTGCCAGCAGCCCCCGGACAGGGGACGTTTACGAGCAGTACTTC	CASSPRTGDVYEQYF
TRBJ1-5	TRBV6-5	NA	NA	TGTGCCAGCAGTGACGTCTCCGCTCAGCCCCAGCATTTT	CASSDVSAQPQHF